This TCR beta chain was recorded in a study of T-cell memory formation after mild COVID-19. Study outcomes and limitations: Clones shrinking from day 15 to 85 showed even CD4/CD8 mixes; later expanders tilted CD4+.

This clonotype was picked up a small number of times. Its antigen is unidentified. TCRdb itself ran the 5' RACE reads through MiXCR, one entry per CDR3 protein. The table has 150,000 to 200,000 distinct CDR3 sequences, 9.5% to 13% seen once; the top ten hold roughly 3.8%. Germline V gene sequence: CDR1 MNHEY, CDR2 SVGAGI. The CDR3 extends over 14 amino acids. J lost 10 bases, V lost 6 bases, and 8 bases had no gene match. The sequence was obtained from a man younger than 35 who had mild COVID-19 (a few samples of this study predate the infection). Cell type and time point are not known. Sequencing was carried out using PBMCs or a T cell subset sorted from them (not recorded which). V usage is TRBV6-5 and J usage is TRBJ1-6; the match to TRBD1 covers 8 bases. CDR3 DNA: TGTGCCAGCAGGGGACTCAGGGGGCAATCACCCCTCCACTTT. This translates into CASRGLRGQSPLHF.